Following are 21 T cell receptor beta chains from one sample sequenced in a study of cytomegalovirus exposure and HLA in healthy donors. PCR amplification relied on 60 Vbeta primers (plus 13 Jbeta primers). Using immunoSEQ multiplex PCR, the repertoire was profiled, and TCRdb retains in-frame clones only, with some absent. The table includes approximately 140,000 clones, more than 60% detected once. What was sequenced was PBMCs. These receptors were taken from a woman in her 40s in good health and CMV-seronegative.

This clone was picked up one time. The V gene is TRBV30, the J gene TRBJ1-4; possible D gene TRBD1, 5 bases. The CDR3 length is 16 residues. Germline values: CDR1 GTSNPN, CDR2 SVGIG (reference sequence). V was shortened by 2 bases and J by 3 bases, with 16 bases between the two germline ends. CDR3 bases: TGTGCCTGGAGTCCCGTCTCAGGGCTCTCTAATGAAAAACTGTTTTTT. Encoded protein: CAWSPVSGLSNEKLFF.

This sequence joins TRBV5-6 and TRBJ2-6, with no clear D. Looked up from germline, CDR1 is SGHDT and CDR2 is YYEEEE. This CDR3 is built from 16 residues. V lost 1 base and J 0 bases, leaving 8 bases between the germline ends. DNA of the CDR3: TGTGCCAGCAGCTTGACAGTGAGCTCTGGGGCCAACGTCCTGACTTTC. Its translation is CASSLTVSSGANVLTF. Based on the CDR3 plus reference TRBV5-6 and TRBJ2-6, the full variable domain is DAGVTQSPTHLIKTRGQQVTLRCSPKSGHDTVSWYQQALGQGPQFIFQYYEEEERQRGNFPDRFSGHQFPNYSSELNVNALLLGDSALYLCASSLTVSSGANVLTFGAGSRLTVL.

This chain connects TRBV5-1 to TRBJ2-3; 8 nucleotides agree with TRBD1. Germline lookup yields CDR1 SGHRS and CDR2 YFSETQ. The CDR3 is 15 residues long. The ends lost 5 bases at V and 3 bases at J; junction bases unmatched: 8. The CDR3 region has the DNA TGCGCCAGCAGTCAGGGGGCAGGGGGGACAGATACGCAGTATTTT. Protein: CASSQGAGGTDTQYF.

This chain links TRBV10-3 with TRBJ1-2; 7 bases fit TRBD1. In germline, CDR1 is ENHRY, CDR2 SYGVKD. This CDR3 is built from 13 residues. V dropped 7 bases and J dropped 5; count of bases not matched to a gene: 7. The CDR3 sequence: CAIKDQGEYGYTF. The CDR3 nucleotides read TGTGCCATCAAGGATCAGGGGGAGTATGGCTACACCTTC.

This chain links TRBV28 with TRBJ1-5; no definite D call. Germline CDR1 reads MDHEN; CDR2 reads SYDVKM. Trimming removed 2 bases from V and 1 base from J, with 6 bases in between. The CDR3 runs 14 residues. DNA of the CDR3: TGTGCCAGCAGTTTAGGCAGGAGCAATCAGCCCCAGCATTTT. Translating it yields CASSLGRSNQPQHF.

The chain links TRBV2 to TRBJ1-4, with 10 bases fitting TRBD1. V trimming: 6 bases; J trimming: 8 bases; junction bases outside the gene matches: 6. This CDR3 contains 14 residues. Germline V gene lookup returns CDR1 SNHLY and CDR2 FYNNEI. The CDR3 is CASSVDRGREKLFF. DNA of the CDR3: TGTGCCAGCAGCGTTGACAGGGGGCGGGAAAAACTGTTTTTT.

This chain connects TRBV2 to TRBJ2-3, with 8 bases matching TRBD2. CDR3 length: 15 residues. Germline trimming cut 1 base from V and 5 bases from J; bases unmatched to any gene: 5. Germline V gene data show CDR1 as SNHLY and CDR2 as FYNNEI. CDR3 coding DNA: TGTGCCAGCAGTGAAGGGACTAGCAGGGGAGATACGCAGTATTTT. Encoded protein: CASSEGTSRGDTQYF.

This clone was observed a handful of times. This sample includes further DNA sequences coding for the same CDR3. The genes are TRBV27 and TRBJ2-7; TRBD2 agrees at 14 bases. V lost 5 bases, J lost 4 bases, and 4 bases stayed unmatched. The germline V gene has CDR1 MNHEY and CDR2 SMNVEV (reference sequence). The CDR3 covers 15 residues. DNA of the CDR3: TGTGCCAGCAGTCCTGGGACTAGCGGGAGTTACGAGCAGTACTTC. It codes for CASSPGTSGSYEQYF.

The V call is TRBV7-2, the J call TRBJ2-7; D remains ambiguous. Germline values: CDR1 SGHTA, CDR2 FQGNSA. V lost 5 bases and J 3 bases, leaving 17 bases between the germline ends. The CDR3 is 15 residues long. In nucleotides, the CDR3 is TGTGCCAGCAGCCTTTTCAGTGGTAATCTCTACGAGCAGTACTTC. Its protein is CASSLFSGNLYEQYF.

The V gene is TRBV7-8, the J gene TRBJ2-7, with D perhaps TRBD2 (5 bases). The V gene's germline CDR1 is SGHVS and CDR2 FQNEAQ. Trimming left V 5 bases short and J 3 bases short, with 14 bases between. This CDR3 spans 14 amino acids. CDR3 bases: TGTGCCAGCAGCCGACACCAACTAGACTACGAGCAGTACTTC. Translating it yields CASSRHQLDYEQYF.

On this clone itself: Germline and junction disagree at one end, which may indicate a read error. This specimen includes other DNA sequences encoding the same CDR3. The CDR3 is CASSLTELQNTEAFF. CDR3 bases: TGTGCCAGCAGCTTAACAGAACTCCAGAACACTGAGGCTTTCTTT. This rearrangement joins TRBV9 to TRBJ1-1; D is unresolved. The length of the CDR3 is 15 residues. Germline-derived CDR1 and CDR2 are SGDLS and YYNGEE. Full variable domain (remainder filled in from reference TRBV9 and TRBJ1-1): DSGVTQTPKHLITATGQRVTLRCSPRSGDLSVYWYQQSLDQGLQFLIQYYNGEERAKGNILERFSAQQFPDLHSELNLSSLELGDSALYFCASSLTELQNTEAFFGQGTRLTVV.

V usage is TRBV5-6 and J usage is TRBJ1-3, with TRBD1 identical over 9 bases. After removal of 4 bases from V and 0 bases from J, the junction contained 5 bases not matched to a gene. Germline loops: CDR1 SGHDT, CDR2 YYEEEE. The CDR3 length is 16 residues. DNA for the CDR3: TGTGCCAGCAGCCCAGGGACAGGGTTCTCTGGAAACACCATATATTTT. It yields the protein CASSPGTGFSGNTIYF.

The V and J genes are TRBV7-8 and TRBJ2-5; 7 bases map to TRBD1. Trimming cost V 6 bases and J 4 bases; bases outside gene matches: 11. The CDR3 is 15 amino acids. Per germline, CDR1 SGHVS and CDR2 FQNEAQ. CDR3 residues: CASRRQGVTIETQYF. The CDR3 nucleotides read TGTGCCAGCAGGCGACAGGGCGTGACCATAGAGACCCAGTACTTC.

The J gene is TRBJ1-2, the V gene TRBV2, with D perhaps TRBD1 (5 bases). V was cut by 5 bases and J by 5 bases, with 15 bases left in between. In germline, CDR1 is SNHLY, CDR2 FYNNEI. This CDR3 has 14 amino acids. The CDR3 coding sequence is TGTGCCAGCAGTCGGGAGGGGTTGCTTTATGGCTACACCTTC. Translation gives CASSREGLLYGYTF.

This chain connects TRBV5-6 to TRBJ2-2, with a weak D call TRBD1 (6 bases). The CDR3 contains 14 residues. The V gene's germline CDR1 is SGHDT and CDR2 YYEEEE. The ends were cut back, 5 bases at V and 2 bases at J, with 10 bases in the middle. CDR3 protein: CASRDSLNTGELFF. The CDR3 bases are TGTGCCAGCAGGGACAGCCTAAACACCGGGGAGCTGTTTTTT. Full variable domain (remainder filled in from reference TRBV5-6 and TRBJ2-2): DAGVTQSPTHLIKTRGQQVTLRCSPKSGHDTVSWYQQALGQGPQFIFQYYEEEERQRGNFPDRFSGHQFPNYSSELNVNALLLGDSALYLCASRDSLNTGELFFGEGSRLTVL.

In this sample, this clone turned up a few times. The V gene is TRBV6-1, the J gene TRBJ1-2; TRBD1 might be the D (5 bases). CDR3 length equals 12 residues. Deletions cut 6 bases from V and 7 bases from J, with 12 bases between. CDR1 MNHNS and CDR2 SASEGT come from the germline V gene. The DNA of the CDR3 is TGTGCCAGCAGCGGGGGTCCGGGTGGCTACACCTTC. It encodes CASSGGPGGYTF.

The rearrangement links TRBV5-8 to TRBJ2-7; the match to TRBD1 covers 10 bases. Looked up from germline, CDR1 is SGHTS and CDR2 is YDEGEE. Trimming removed 3 bases from V and 0 bases from J; junction bases left unmatched: 3. This CDR3 is 15 amino acids long. The CDR3 sequence: CASSWGTGVSYEQYF. DNA for the CDR3: TGTGCCAGCAGCTGGGGGACAGGGGTCTCCTACGAGCAGTACTTC.

V is TRBV11-2 and J is TRBJ2-7; 12 nucleotides align to TRBD1. This CDR3 is built from 17 residues. Trimming took 4 bases from V and 4 from J; bases not matched to a gene: 11. Germline CDR1 reads SGHAT; CDR2 reads FQNNGV. CDR3 nucleotides: TGTGCCAGCAGCTCCATGGGGGGACAGGGGGCGAGGTACGAGCAGTACTTC. Translation: CASSSMGGQGARYEQYF. Looking up the rest from reference TRBV11-2 and TRBJ2-7 gives the full variable domain: EAGVAQSPRYKIIEKRQSVAFWCNPISGHATLYWYQQILGQGPKLLIQFQNNGVVDDSQLPKDRFSAERLKGVDSTLKIQPAKLEDSAVYLCASSSMGGQGARYEQYFGPGTRLTVT.

The chain employs TRBV5-1 and TRBJ2-7, with D possibly TRBD2 on 6 matching bases. Between the trimmed V and J ends, which lost 4 bases and 3 bases, there was a span of 20 bases. The CDR3 is 16 amino acids. CDR1 is SGHRS and CDR2 is YFSETQ in the germline V gene. The CDR3 coding sequence is TGCGCCAGCAGCCCACGCCCCCGCGGGGACGGCTACGAGCAGTACTTC. Protein: CASSPRPRGDGYEQYF.

This chain connects TRBV5-1 to TRBJ1-5; D perhaps matches TRBD1 (5 bases). CDR1 is SGHRS and CDR2 is YFSETQ in the germline V gene. The CDR3 consists of 17 residues. V gave up 0 bases and J gave up 8 bases, with 21 bases separating them. This CDR3 is CASSLGQGGSFAEPQHF. The CDR3 DNA follows: TGCGCCAGCAGCTTGGGGCAGGGTGGGTCATTCGCCGAGCCCCAGCATTTT.

In this sample, this clone turned up a few times. The chain has TRBV20-1 and TRBJ2-7; the D is unclear. Germline assignment: CDR1 DFQATT and CDR2 SNEGSKA (reference sequence). Trimming took off 0 bases at V and 4 bases at J, with 4 bases between the two ends. The CDR3 has 11 residues. In DNA form, the CDR3 reads TGCAGTGCTAGAGATGTATACGAGCAGTACTTC. It encodes CSARDVYEQYF.